A selection of T cell receptor beta chains follows, all from one sample in a study of shared clonotypes between healthy human individuals. The protocol was immunoSEQ multiplex PCR, while the TCRdb copy is restricted to in-frame clones and leaves out a portion. The data contain 2,500,000 or so clones, 85% to 95% of them singletons. The material sequenced was naive CD4+ T cells from PBMCs. The receptors stem from a man younger than 35 in good health. Some clones in this sample may be carry-over from other donors' samples. Both conserved end residues are part of each CDR3. The D gene is left open where the match is weak. Size is omitted from some rows. Given values are once, few, many or a class for expanded clones.

size,length,D,J,V,CDR3,DNA
.,17,TRBD1,TRBJ1-6,TRBV7-9,CASSPWTGSSYNSPLHF,TGTGCCAGCAGCCCCTGGACAGGGAGCTCCTATAATTCACCCCTCCACTTT
.,13,TRBD2,TRBJ2-1,TRBV12-5,CASRTSGTNEQFF,TGTGCTAGTAGGACTAGCGGGACTAATGAGCAGTTCTTC
.,14,.,TRBJ1-1,TRBV5-4,CASSLDVLGTEAFF,TGTGCCAGCAGCTTGGATGTCTTAGGCACTGAAGCTTTCTTT
once,15,.,TRBJ2-3,TRBV5-4,CASSRDSGPADTQYF,TGTGCCAGCAGCCGGGACTCGGGCCCAGCAGATACGCAGTATTTT
.,12,.,TRBJ1-2,TRBV5-1,CASSEASYGYTF,TGCGCCAGCAGCGAGGCCTCCTATGGCTACACCTTC
once,18,TRBD1,TRBJ1-3,TRBV5-1,CASSLDPVDRVPGNTIYF,TGCGCCAGCAGCTTGGACCCAGTGGACAGGGTTCCAGGAAACACCATATATTTT
.,16,.,TRBJ1-3,TRBV6-6,CASSYAGELFGNTIYF,TGTGCCAGCAGTTACGCGGGGGAATTGTTTGGAAACACCATATATTTT
.,16,.,TRBJ2-3,TRBV9,CASSVGGSANTDTQYF,TGTGCCAGCAGCGTAGGAGGTAGCGCGAACACAGATACGCAGTATTTT
.,12,TRBD2,TRBJ2-5,TRBV10-3,CASRGGQETQYF,TGTGCCTCCCGGGGAGGGCAGGAGACCCAGTACTTC
once,15,TRBD1,TRBJ2-1,TRBV7-9,CASSRPGQGANEQFF,TGTGCCAGCAGCCGGCCGGGACAGGGAGCCAATGAGCAGTTCTTC
.,14,.,TRBJ1-2,TRBV28,CASSLPFSNYGYTF,TGTGCCAGCAGTTTGCCTTTCAGTAACTATGGCTACACCTTC
.,15,TRBD2,TRBJ2-1,TRBV7-8,CASSSRGLAGLYRFF,TGTGCCAGCAGCTCACGGGGACTAGCGGGATTGTACCGGTTCTTC
.,11,.,TRBJ2-3,TRBV20-1,CSAGPRDTQYF,TGCAGTGCTGGACCAAGGGATACGCAGTATTTT
.,15,TRBD2,TRBJ2-5,TRBV19,CASSQSGRAAETQYF,TGTGCCAGTAGCCAGAGCGGGAGGGCCGCGGAGACCCAGTACTTC
.,14,.,TRBJ2-5,TRBV5-1,CASSYGTAEETQYF,TGCGCCAGCAGCTACGGGACTGCCGAAGAGACCCAGTACTTC
.,13,.,TRBJ1-1,TRBV5-5,CASSLAGDTEAFF,TGTGCCAGCAGCTTGGCGGGGGACACTGAAGCTTTCTTT
.,17,TRBD2,TRBJ2-7,TRBV25-1,CASSARTSGRARYEQYF,TGTGCCAGCAGTGCTCGGACTAGCGGGAGGGCGCGGTACGAGCAGTACTTC
.,14,.,TRBJ2-7,TRBV15,CATSRDRQDYEQYF,TGTGCCACCAGCAGAGACCGACAGGACTACGAGCAGTACTTC
.,14,.,TRBJ1-4,TRBV28,CAIQSGATNEKLFF,TGTGCCATCCAGTCCGGAGCAACTAATGAAAAACTGTTTTTT
once,15,TRBD2,TRBJ2-1,TRBV7-3,CASSLRLAGEYEQFF,TGTGCCAGCAGCTTACGTCTAGCGGGGGAGTATGAGCAGTTCTTC
.,14,.,TRBJ2-7,TRBV11-2,CASSLDTGSSEQYF,TGTGCCAGCAGCTTAGACACAGGTTCCTCCGAGCAGTACTTC
.,14,TRBD1,TRBJ2-1,TRBV18,CASSSRDSNNEQFF,TGTGCCAGCTCAAGCCGGGACAGTAACAATGAGCAGTTCTTC
.,15,TRBD2,TRBJ2-5,TRBV6-5,CASSRLAGPGGAQYF,TGTGCCAGCAGTAGACTAGCGGGCCCTGGGGGGGCCCAGTACTTC
.,15,.,TRBJ2-1,TRBV5-5,CASSQRGSAYNEQFF,TGTGCCAGCAGTCAGCGCGGAAGCGCCTACAATGAGCAGTTCTTC
.,14,.,TRBJ1-2,TRBV19,CASSITDSVYGYTF,TGTGCCAGTAGTATAACAGACTCCGTATATGGCTACACCTTC
.,16,TRBD1,TRBJ1-1,TRBV28,CASSFLNHRGRTEAFF,TGTGCCAGCAGTTTCCTGAACCACAGGGGGCGGACTGAAGCTTTCTTT
.,18,.,TRBJ2-6,TRBV11-2,CASSPLSRGPSGANVLTF,TGTGCCAGCAGCCCCCTGTCTCGAGGTCCTTCTGGGGCCAACGTCCTGACTTTC
.,14,TRBD2,TRBJ2-7,TRBV10-3,CAIRGTSGRGEQYF,TGTGCCATCAGGGGGACTAGCGGGAGAGGGGAGCAGTACTTC
.,15,.,TRBJ2-6,TRBV5-1,CASSRTPSGANVLTF,TGCGCCAGCAGCAGGACGCCCTCTGGGGCCAACGTCCTGACTTTC
.,16,.,TRBJ2-1,TRBV4-2,CASSGLGPETNNEQFF,TGTGCCAGCAGCGGATTGGGACCAGAGACCAACAATGAGCAGTTCTTC
.,13,.,TRBJ2-2,TRBV6-1,CASSEWVRGELFF,TGTGCCAGCAGTGAATGGGTACGCGGGGAGCTGTTTTTT
.,16,.,TRBJ1-1,TRBV19,CASSMWVGARDTEAFF,TGTGCCAGTAGTATGTGGGTGGGGGCTAGGGACACTGAAGCTTTCTTT
once,16,TRBD1,TRBJ1-5,TRBV6-1,CASSGKPDRVKQPQHF,TGTGCCAGCAGTGGGAAGCCGGACAGGGTTAAACAGCCCCAGCATTTT
few,14,.,TRBJ1-3,TRBV18,CASSPTGVGNTIYF,TGTGCCAGCTCACCAACCGGGGTTGGAAACACCATATATTTT
.,15,.,TRBJ1-3,TRBV5-1,CASSLGQGIGNTIYF,TGCGCCAGCAGCTTGGGTCAGGGAATAGGAAACACCATATATTTT
.,17,TRBD1,TRBJ2-4,TRBV29-1,CSAGLGGQGVAKNIQYF,TGCAGCGCGGGCCTAGGGGGACAGGGGGTCGCCAAAAACATTCAGTACTTC
.,16,TRBD1,TRBJ1-5,TRBV19,CASSILTGTGDQPQHF,TGTGCCAGTAGTATTCTCACCGGGACAGGGGATCAGCCCCAGCATTTT
.,15,.,TRBJ1-3,TRBV4-2,CASSEPGHAGNTIYF,TGTGCCAGCAGCGAACCGGGACACGCTGGAAACACCATATATTTT